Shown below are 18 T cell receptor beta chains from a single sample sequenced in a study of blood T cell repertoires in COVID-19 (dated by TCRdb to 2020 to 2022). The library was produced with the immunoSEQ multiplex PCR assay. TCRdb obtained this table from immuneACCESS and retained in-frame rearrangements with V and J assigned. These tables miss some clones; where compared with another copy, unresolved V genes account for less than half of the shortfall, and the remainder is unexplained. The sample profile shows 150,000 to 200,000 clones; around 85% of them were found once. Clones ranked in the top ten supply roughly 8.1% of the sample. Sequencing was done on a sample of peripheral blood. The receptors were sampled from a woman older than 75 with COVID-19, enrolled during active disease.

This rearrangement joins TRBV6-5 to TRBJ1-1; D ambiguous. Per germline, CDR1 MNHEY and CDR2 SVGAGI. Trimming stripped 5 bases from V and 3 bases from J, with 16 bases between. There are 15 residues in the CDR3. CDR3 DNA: TGTGCCAGCAGTCGACACCCTCTCTGGGACACTGAAGCTTTCTTT. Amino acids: CASSRHPLWDTEAFF.

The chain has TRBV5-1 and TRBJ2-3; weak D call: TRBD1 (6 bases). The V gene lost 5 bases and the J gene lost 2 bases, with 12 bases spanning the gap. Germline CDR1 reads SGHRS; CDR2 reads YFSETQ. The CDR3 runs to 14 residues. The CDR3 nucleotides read TGCGCCAGCAGTCCACAGGGTGACACAGATACGCAGTATTTT. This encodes CASSPQGDTDTQYF.

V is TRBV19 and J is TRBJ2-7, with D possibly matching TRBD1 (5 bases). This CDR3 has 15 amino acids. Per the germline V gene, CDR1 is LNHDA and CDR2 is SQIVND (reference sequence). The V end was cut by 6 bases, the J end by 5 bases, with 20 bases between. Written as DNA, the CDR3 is TGTGCCAGTAGCCCAGGGCCGCCTCAAGGAGACGAGCAGTACTTC. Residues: CASSPGPPQGDEQYF.

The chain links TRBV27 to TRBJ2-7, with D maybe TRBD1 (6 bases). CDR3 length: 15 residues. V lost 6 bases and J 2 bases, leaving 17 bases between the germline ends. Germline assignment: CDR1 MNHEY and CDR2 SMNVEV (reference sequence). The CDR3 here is CASRPPGAGAYEQYF. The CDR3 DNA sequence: TGTGCCAGCAGACCCCCTGGGGCAGGGGCCTACGAGCAGTACTTC.

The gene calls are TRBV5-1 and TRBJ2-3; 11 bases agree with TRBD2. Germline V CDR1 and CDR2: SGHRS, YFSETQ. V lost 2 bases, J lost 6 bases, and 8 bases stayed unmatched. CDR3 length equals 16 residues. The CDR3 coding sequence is TGCGCCAGCAGCTTAGGGACTAGCGGAGGGGCGGATACGCAGTATTTT. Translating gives CASSLGTSGGADTQYF.

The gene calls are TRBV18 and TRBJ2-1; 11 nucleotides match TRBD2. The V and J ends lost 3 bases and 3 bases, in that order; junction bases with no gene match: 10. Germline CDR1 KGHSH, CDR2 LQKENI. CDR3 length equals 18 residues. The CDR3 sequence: CASSPPKTSGTYYNEQFF. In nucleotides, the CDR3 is TGTGCCAGCTCACCCCCGAAGACTAGCGGGACGTACTACAATGAGCAGTTCTTC.

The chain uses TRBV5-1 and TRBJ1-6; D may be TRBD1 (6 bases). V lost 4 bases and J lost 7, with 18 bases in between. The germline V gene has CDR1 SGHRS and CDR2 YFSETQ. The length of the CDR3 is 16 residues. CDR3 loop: CASSVRLQGGNSPLHF. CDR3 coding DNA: TGCGCCAGCAGCGTCCGCCTACAGGGTGGGAATTCACCCCTCCACTTT.

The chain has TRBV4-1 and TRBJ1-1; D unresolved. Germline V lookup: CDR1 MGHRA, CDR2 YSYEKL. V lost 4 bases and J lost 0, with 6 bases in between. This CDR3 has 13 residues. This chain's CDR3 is CASSPPVNTEAFF. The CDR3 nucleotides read TGCGCCAGCAGCCCTCCAGTGAACACTGAAGCTTTCTTT.

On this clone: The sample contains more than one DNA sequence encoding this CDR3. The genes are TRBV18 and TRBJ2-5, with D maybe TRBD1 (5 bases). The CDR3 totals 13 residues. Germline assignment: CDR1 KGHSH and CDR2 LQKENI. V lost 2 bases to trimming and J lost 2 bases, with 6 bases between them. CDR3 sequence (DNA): TGTGCCAGCTCACCAGCAGGGCAAGAGACCCAGTACTTC. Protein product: CASSPAGQETQYF.

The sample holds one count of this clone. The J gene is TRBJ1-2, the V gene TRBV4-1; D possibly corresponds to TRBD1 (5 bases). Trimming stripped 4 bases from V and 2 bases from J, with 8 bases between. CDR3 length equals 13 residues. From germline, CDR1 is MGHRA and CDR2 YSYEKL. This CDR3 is CASSPDRNYGYTF. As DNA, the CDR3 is TGCGCCAGCAGCCCCGACAGAAACTATGGCTACACCTTC.

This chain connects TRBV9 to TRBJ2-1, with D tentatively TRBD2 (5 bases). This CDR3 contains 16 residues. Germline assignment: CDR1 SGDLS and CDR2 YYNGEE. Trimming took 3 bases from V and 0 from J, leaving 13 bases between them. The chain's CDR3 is CASSAEAVGSYNEQFF. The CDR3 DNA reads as TGTGCCAGCAGCGCGGAAGCGGTGGGCTCCTACAATGAGCAGTTCTTC.

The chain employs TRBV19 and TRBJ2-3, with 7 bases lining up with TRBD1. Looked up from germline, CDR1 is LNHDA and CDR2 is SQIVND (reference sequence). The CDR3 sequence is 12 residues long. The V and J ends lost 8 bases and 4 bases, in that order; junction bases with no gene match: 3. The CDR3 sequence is CASQGGADTQYF. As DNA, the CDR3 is TGTGCCAGTCAAGGGGGCGCAGATACGCAGTATTTT.

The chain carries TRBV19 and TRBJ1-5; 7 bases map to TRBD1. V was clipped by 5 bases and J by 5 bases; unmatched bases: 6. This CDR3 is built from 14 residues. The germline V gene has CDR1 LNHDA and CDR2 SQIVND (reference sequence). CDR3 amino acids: CASSLNRGDQPQHF. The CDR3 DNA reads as TGTGCCAGTAGTCTCAACAGGGGCGATCAGCCCCAGCATTTT.

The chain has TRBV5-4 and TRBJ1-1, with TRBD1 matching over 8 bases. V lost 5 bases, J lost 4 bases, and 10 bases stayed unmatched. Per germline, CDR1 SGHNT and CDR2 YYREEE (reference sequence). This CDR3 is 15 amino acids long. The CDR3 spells CASRLTGVRGTEAFF. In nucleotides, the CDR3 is TGTGCCAGCAGGTTGACAGGGGTTCGGGGCACTGAAGCTTTCTTT.

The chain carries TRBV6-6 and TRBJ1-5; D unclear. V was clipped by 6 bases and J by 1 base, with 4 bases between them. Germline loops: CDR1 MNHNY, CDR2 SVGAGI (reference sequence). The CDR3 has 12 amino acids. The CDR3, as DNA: TGTGCCAGCAGGGCCAGCAATCAGCCCCAGCATTTT. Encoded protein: CASRASNQPQHF.

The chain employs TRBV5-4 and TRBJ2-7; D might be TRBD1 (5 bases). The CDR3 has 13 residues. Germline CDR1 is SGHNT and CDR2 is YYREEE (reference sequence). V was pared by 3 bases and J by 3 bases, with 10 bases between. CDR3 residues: CASSSRQSYEQYF. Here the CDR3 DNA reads TGTGCCAGCAGCTCAAGACAGAGCTACGAGCAGTACTTC.

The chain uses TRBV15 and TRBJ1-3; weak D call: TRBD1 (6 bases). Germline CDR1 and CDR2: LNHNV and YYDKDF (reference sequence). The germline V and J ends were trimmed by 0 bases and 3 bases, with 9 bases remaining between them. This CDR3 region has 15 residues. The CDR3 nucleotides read TGTGCCACCAGCAGAGATTGGGACATTGGAAACACCATATATTTT. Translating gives CATSRDWDIGNTIYF.

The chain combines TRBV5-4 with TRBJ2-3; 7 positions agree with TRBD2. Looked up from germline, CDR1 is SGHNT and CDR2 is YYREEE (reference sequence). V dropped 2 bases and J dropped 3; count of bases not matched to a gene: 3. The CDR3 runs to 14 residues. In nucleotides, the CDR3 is TGTGCCAGCAGCTTACCACTAGCGACAGATACGCAGTATTTT. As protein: CASSLPLATDTQYF.